This T cell receptor beta chain comes out of a study of blood T cells in healthy people across ages. Together with a sample-barcoded 5' primer, a J-beta primer mix was included in a second PCR lasting about 6 to 12 cycles. TCRdb independently ran MiXCR on the 5' RACE reads; one entry per CDR3 protein. The data hold about 400,000 distinct CDR3 sequences, with 50% to 60% observed a single time. This clonotype appeared a few times. CDR3 size: 13 residues. Trimming took 4 bases from V and 8 from J; bases not matched to a gene: 8. Per the germline V gene, CDR1 is SQVTM and CDR2 is ANQGSEA. The receptor was isolated from a man between 60 and 70 years old in good health. The chain joins TRBV29-1 to TRBJ1-2; TRBD1 aligns across 9 bases. The sample comprised blood. The CDR3 nucleotides are TGCAGCGTTGGACAGGGGGTATCTTACGGCTACACCTTC. It yields the protein CSVGQGVSYGYTF.